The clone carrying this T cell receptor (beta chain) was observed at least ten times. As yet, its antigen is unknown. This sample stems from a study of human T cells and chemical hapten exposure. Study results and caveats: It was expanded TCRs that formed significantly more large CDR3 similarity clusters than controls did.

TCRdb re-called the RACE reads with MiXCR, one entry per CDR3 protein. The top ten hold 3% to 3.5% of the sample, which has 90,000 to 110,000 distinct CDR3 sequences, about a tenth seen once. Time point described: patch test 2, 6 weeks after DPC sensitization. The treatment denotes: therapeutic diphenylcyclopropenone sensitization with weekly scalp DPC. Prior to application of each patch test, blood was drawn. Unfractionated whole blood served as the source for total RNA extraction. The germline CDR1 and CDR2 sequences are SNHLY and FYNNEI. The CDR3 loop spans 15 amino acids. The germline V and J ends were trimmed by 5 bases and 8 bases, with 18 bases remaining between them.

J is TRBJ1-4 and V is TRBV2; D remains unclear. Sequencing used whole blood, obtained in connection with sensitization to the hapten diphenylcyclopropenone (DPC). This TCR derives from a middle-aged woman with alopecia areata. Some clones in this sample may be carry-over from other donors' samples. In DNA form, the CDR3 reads TGTGCCAGCAGTCCGGGGTCAGCTGCGGACGAAAAACTGTTTTTT. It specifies CASSPGSAADEKLFF. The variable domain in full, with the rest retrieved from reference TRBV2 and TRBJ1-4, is EPEVTQTPSHQVTQMGQEVILRCVPISNHLYFYWYRQILGQKVEFLVSFYNNEISEKSEIFDDQFSVERPDGSNFTLKIRSTKLEDSAMYFCASSPGSAADEKLFFGSGTQLSVL.